The following is a T cell receptor beta chain sequence with its context. The data stem from a study of blood T cells in healthy people across ages. Next came a second PCR, run for 7 to 11 cycles, which used a sample-barcoded 5' primer along with a J-beta primer mix. Using its own MiXCR run on the 5' RACE reads, TCRdb lists one record per CDR3 protein. The data show 1.5 million to 2 million distinct CDR3 sequences, with less than 50% seen just once and roughly 2% held by the top ten. After removal of 8 bases from V and 4 bases from J, the junction contained 4 bases not matched to a gene. The CDR3 is 13 residues long. Germline CDR1 and CDR2: MNHEY and SMNVEV (reference sequence).

This TCR was sampled from a middle-aged woman in good health. The sample was blood. V and J are TRBV27 and TRBJ2-7; 11 bases agree with TRBD1. The CDR3 nucleotides read TGTGCCAGCGCGGGGGACAGGGGGTACGAGCAGTACTTC. This encodes CASAGDRGYEQYF.